The rows below give T cell receptor beta chains drawn from one sample of a study of a mutant IDH1 vaccine in newly diagnosed glioma. TCRdb's copy holds only in-frame clones and misses some; the assay was immunoSEQ multiplex PCR. The sample has around 28,000 clones; 80% to 85% are singletons. These TCRs are of unknown antigen specificity. Sequenced here: PBMCs, sampled from a glioma patient whose treatment included an IDH1 peptide vaccine. The receptor set was obtained from a woman aged 30 to 39 with glioma. CDR3s include the opening cysteine and the closing phenylalanine or tryptophan. Fields, in order: D gene, clone size, V gene, J gene, CDR3 DNA, CDR3 protein. A D gene is named only where the DNA matches it firmly. The size field is filled for only some rows; it gives once, few, many or a size class.

-	-	TRBV5-1	TRBJ1-2	TGCGCCAGCCGCTTCGACCTAGGGGTACTTCATGGCTACACCTTC	CASRFDLGVLHGYTF
TRBD2	once	TRBV14	TRBJ2-7	TGTGCCAGCAGCCTAGCGGGGTCCTACGAGCAGTACTTC	CASSLAGSYEQYF
-	-	TRBV7-2	TRBJ1-5	TGTGCCAGCAGCCCCAGGGCGGGTGGCAATCAGCCCCAGCATTTT	CASSPRAGGNQPQHF
-	-	TRBV12-5	TRBJ1-4	TGTGCTAGTGGTTTGGGACTGACTCTTAATGAAAAACTGTTTTTT	CASGLGLTLNEKLFF
-	few	TRBV2	TRBJ2-1	TGTGCCAGTGTCCGGGACACGACTTCCAATGAGCAGTTCTTC	CASVRDTTSNEQFF
-	-	TRBV6-5	TRBJ2-3	TGTGCCAGCACTACCCGGGGACAGCAGTATTTT	CASTTRGQQYF
-	-	TRBV2	TRBJ2-6	TGTGCCAGCAAGGTAGGGAGGACCGGGGCCAACGTCCTGACTTTC	CASKVGRTGANVLTF
TRBD1	once	TRBV29-1	TRBJ2-7	TGCAGCGCTGACAACTCGGACAGGGGGCGTCCCTACGAGCAGTACTTC	CSADNSDRGRPYEQYF
-	-	TRBV11-2	TRBJ1-6	TGTGCCAGCAGCCCGGACGGGGGGGGGCCGGGTAATAATTCACCCCTCCACTTT	CASSPDGGGPGNNSPLHF
TRBD2	few	TRBV6-5	TRBJ2-7	TGTGCCAGCAGTCGCGGACTAGCGGGTTCCTACGAGCAGTACTTC	CASSRGLAGSYEQYF
-	-	TRBV7-2	TRBJ2-3	TGTGCCAGCAGCTCAGGGCCCACAGATACGCAGTATTTT	CASSSGPTDTQYF
TRBD1	-	TRBV29-1	TRBJ1-6	TGCAGCGTGGCCTTCGACAGGGGGAATAATTCACCCCTCCACTTT	CSVAFDRGNNSPLHF
-	-	TRBV14	TRBJ1-2	TGTGCCAGCAGCCAAGATACGGGGGGGCTCGGGATCTATGGCTACACCTTC	CASSQDTGGLGIYGYTF
TRBD1	-	TRBV29-1	TRBJ2-5	TGCAGCGGGCATACAGGGGGCCGGGAGACCCAGTACTTC	CSGHTGGRETQYF
-	-	TRBV7-8	TRBJ2-7	TGTGCCAGCAGCTTAGGTCAGGTCTCCTACGAGCAGTACTTC	CASSLGQVSYEQYF
-	-	TRBV7-2	TRBJ1-6	TGTGCCAGCAGCTTAGTAGGGGACTCACCCCTCCACTTT	CASSLVGDSPLHF